Listed below are T cell receptor beta chains from one sample, sequenced in a study of blood T cell repertoires in COVID-19. TCRdb's copy holds only in-frame clones and misses some; the assay was immunoSEQ multiplex PCR. Among 300,000 to 350,000 clones, around 90% were seen once, and the ten largest hold approximately 4.5%. The sequenced material came from PBMCs or T cells enriched from blood (not recorded which). These TCRs come from a woman under 30 with acute COVID-19. The CDR3 runs from the conserved cysteine through the conserved F or W. Fields, in order: clone size, J gene, D gene, V gene, CDR3 protein, CDR3 DNA. The D gene is left open where the match is weak. Not every row has a clone size; where given, it reads once, few, many or a size class.

-,TRBJ2-1,TRBD2,TRBV11-3,CASSPRTSGRDEQFF,TGTGCCAGCAGCCCAAGGACTAGCGGGAGAGATGAGCAGTTCTTC
-,TRBJ2-7,TRBD1,TRBV28,CASTPSGGTGGLEQYF,TGTGCCAGCACCCCCTCGGGGGGGACAGGGGGCCTTGAGCAGTACTTC
-,TRBJ2-3,TRBD2,TRBV11-2,CASSLESSGRPATQYF,TGTGCCAGCAGCTTAGAGTCTAGCGGGAGACCGGCTACGCAGTATTTT
-,TRBJ2-2,TRBD1,TRBV24-1,CATSDSPGQGAAGELFF,TGTGCCACCAGTGATTCACCGGGACAGGGGGCCGCCGGGGAGCTGTTTTTT
once,TRBJ2-7,TRBD2,TRBV2,CASSQLASGSGEQYF,TGTGCCAGCAGCCAACTAGCGTCCGGTTCGGGCGAGCAGTACTTC
-,TRBJ1-1,TRBD1,TRBV28,CASSLMGVGGQGLEAFF,TGTGCCAGCAGTTTAATGGGGGTAGGGGGACAGGGGTTAGAAGCTTTCTTT
-,TRBJ2-1,TRBD1,TRBV27,CASSPGGYNEQFF,TGTGCCAGCAGTCCAGGGGGCTACAATGAGCAGTTCTTC
-,TRBJ1-1,-,TRBV19,CASSIQRVNTEAFF,TGTGCCAGTAGTATCCAAAGAGTCAACACTGAAGCTTTCTTT
-,TRBJ2-4,-,TRBV2,CASSRGSKNIQYF,TGTGCCAGCAGTCGGGGATCCAAAAACATTCAGTACTTC
-,TRBJ1-4,TRBD1,TRBV18,CASSPPGTANNEKLFF,TGTGCCAGCTCACCACCCGGGACAGCTAATAATGAAAAACTGTTTTTT
-,TRBJ1-1,-,TRBV12-3/TRBV12-4,CASSLPRAEAFF,TGTGCCAGCAGTTTACCCCGCGCTGAAGCTTTCTTT
-,TRBJ1-4,-,TRBV2,CASSEEPTNEKLFF,TGTGCCAGCAGTGAAGAGCCAACTAATGAAAAACTGTTTTTT
-,TRBJ2-5,TRBD1,TRBV18,CASSPGQGGATQYF,TGTGCCAGCTCACCGGGACAGGGCGGGGCGACCCAGTACTTC
-,TRBJ2-7,TRBD1,TRBV3-1/TRBV3-2,CASQTGGSYEQYF,TGTGCCAGCCAGACAGGGGGCTCCTACGAGCAGTACTTC
-,TRBJ1-5,TRBD1,TRBV28,CASSWVDRANNQPQHF,TGTGCCAGCAGTTGGGTGGACAGGGCTAACAATCAGCCCCAGCATTTT
few,TRBJ1-2,TRBD1,TRBV18,CASSLGQDYGYTF,TGTGCCAGCTCACTGGGACAGGACTATGGCTACACCTTC
-,TRBJ1-1,-,TRBV27,CASKRVDPITEAFF,TGTGCCAGCAAGCGAGTAGACCCAATCACTGAAGCTTTCTTT
-,TRBJ2-1,TRBD1,TRBV3-1/TRBV3-2,CASSPGTGGANEQFF,TGTGCCAGCAGCCCCGGGACAGGGGGCGCGAATGAGCAGTTCTTC
-,TRBJ2-5,TRBD1,TRBV5-1,CASSWGQGQIQYF,TGCGCCAGCAGCTGGGGACAGGGGCAGATCCAGTACTTC
-,TRBJ2-7,-,TRBV28,CASGGAPIYEQYF,TGTGCCAGTGGGGGGGCTCCAATCTACGAGCAGTACTTC
-,TRBJ2-1,TRBD2,TRBV29-1,CSVEERREALRDEQFF,TGCAGCGTTGAAGAGCGGCGGGAGGCCCTTAGAGATGAGCAGTTCTTC
-,TRBJ2-7,-,TRBV27,CASSLTPGLYEQYF,TGTGCCAGCAGCCTTACCCCAGGACTGTACGAGCAGTACTTC
-,TRBJ2-7,TRBD1,TRBV29-1,CSEGQGGPYEQYF,TGCAGCGAAGGACAGGGGGGTCCCTACGAGCAGTACTTC
-,TRBJ2-3,-,TRBV5-6,CASSSPTGLPDTQYF,TGTGCCAGCAGCTCCCCAACAGGGCTCCCAGATACGCAGTATTTT
-,TRBJ2-3,TRBD1,TRBV7-9,CASSSPDRGVFTDTQYF,TGTGCCAGCAGCTCCCCGGACAGGGGTGTTTTTACAGATACGCAGTATTTT
once,TRBJ1-2,TRBD1,TRBV28,CASSSPNFRDRGDYGYTF,TGTGCCAGCAGTTCCCCAAATTTCCGGGACAGGGGGGACTATGGCTACACCTTC
-,TRBJ2-7,TRBD1,TRBV9,CASSGGQLGYEQYF,TGTGCCAGCAGCGGGGGACAGTTGGGCTACGAGCAGTACTTC
-,TRBJ1-2,-,TRBV28,CASSLRSYGYTF,TGTGCCAGCAGTCTCAGGTCCTATGGCTACACCTTC
-,TRBJ2-5,-,TRBV14,CASSQAGARETQYF,TGTGCCAGCAGCCAAGCAGGGGCGAGGGAGACCCAGTACTTC
-,TRBJ1-1,-,TRBV12-3/TRBV12-4,CASSSGQLFEAFF,TGTGCCAGCAGTTCCGGACAGCTTTTTGAAGCTTTCTTT
-,TRBJ2-7,-,TRBV6-5,CASSYQEGEYF,TGTGCCAGCAGTTACCAAGAAGGGGAGTACTTC
-,TRBJ1-2,-,TRBV7-3,CASSLYAGANYGYTF,TGTGCCAGCAGCTTATATGCAGGGGCTAACTATGGCTACACCTTC
-,TRBJ1-1,-,TRBV11-3,CASSFASTEAFF,TGTGCCAGCAGCTTTGCGAGTACTGAAGCTTTCTTT
-,TRBJ2-7,-,TRBV10-3,CAISEYRQDRGEQYF,TGTGCCATCAGTGAGTACCGACAGGACCGTGGCGAGCAGTACTTC
-,TRBJ1-5,TRBD1,TRBV29-1,CSVGGQEHQPQHF,TGCAGCGTTGGGGGACAGGAACATCAGCCCCAGCATTTT
once,TRBJ1-3,-,TRBV5-1,CASSPGGAGNTIYF,TGCGCCAGCAGCCCCGGAGGGGCGGGAAACACCATATATTTT
-,TRBJ2-1,-,TRBV19,CASSMRGRVNEQFF,TGTGCCAGTAGTATGCGGGGGCGCGTAAATGAGCAGTTCTTC
-,TRBJ2-1,-,TRBV5-6,CASSLPDTGAEQFF,TGTGCCAGCAGCCTTCCCGACACGGGAGCTGAGCAGTTCTTC
-,TRBJ1-1,-,TRBV6-2/TRBV6-3,CASSYPLENTEAFF,TGTGCCAGCAGTTACCCTTTAGAGAACACTGAAGCTTTCTTT
-,TRBJ1-2,-,TRBV28,CASSPTVASNYGYTF,TGTGCCAGCAGTCCTACAGTGGCCTCAAACTATGGCTACACCTTC
-,TRBJ2-4,-,TRBV11-3,CASSPSLAKNIQYF,TGTGCCAGCAGCCCGAGTTTAGCCAAAAACATTCAGTACTTC
-,TRBJ1-5,-,TRBV5-1,CASSLDRGNQPQHF,TGCGCCAGCAGCTTGGACAGGGGCAATCAGCCCCAGCATTTT